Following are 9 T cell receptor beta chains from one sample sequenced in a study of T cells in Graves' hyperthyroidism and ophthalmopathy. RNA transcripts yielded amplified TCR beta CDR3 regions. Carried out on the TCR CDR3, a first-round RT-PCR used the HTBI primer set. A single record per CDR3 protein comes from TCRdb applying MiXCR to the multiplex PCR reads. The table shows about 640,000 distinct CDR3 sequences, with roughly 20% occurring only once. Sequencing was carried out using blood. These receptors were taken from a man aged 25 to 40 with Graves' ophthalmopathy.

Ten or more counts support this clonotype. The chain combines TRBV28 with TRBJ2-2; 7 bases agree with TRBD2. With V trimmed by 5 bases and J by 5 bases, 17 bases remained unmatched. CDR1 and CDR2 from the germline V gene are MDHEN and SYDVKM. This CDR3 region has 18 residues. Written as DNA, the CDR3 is TGTGCCAGCAGTCCCCGCCCTCCTACTAGCGATCGAACCGGGGAGCTGTTTTTT. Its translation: CASSPRPPTSDRTGELFF.

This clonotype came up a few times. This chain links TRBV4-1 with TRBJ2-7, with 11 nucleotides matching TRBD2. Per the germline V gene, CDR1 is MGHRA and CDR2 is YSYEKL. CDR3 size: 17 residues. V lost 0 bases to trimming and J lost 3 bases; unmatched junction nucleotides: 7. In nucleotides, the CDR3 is TGCGCCAGCAGCCAAGACGGGGCTAGCGGGAGGTACTACGAGCAGTACTTC. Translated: CASSQDGASGRYYEQYF.

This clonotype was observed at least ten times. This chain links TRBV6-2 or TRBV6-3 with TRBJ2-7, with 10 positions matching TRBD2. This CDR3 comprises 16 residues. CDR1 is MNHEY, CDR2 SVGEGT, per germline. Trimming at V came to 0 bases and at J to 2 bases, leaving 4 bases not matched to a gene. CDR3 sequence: CASSYSQLAGTYEQYF. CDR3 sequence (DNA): TGTGCCAGCAGTTACTCGCAACTAGCGGGAACCTACGAGCAGTACTTC.

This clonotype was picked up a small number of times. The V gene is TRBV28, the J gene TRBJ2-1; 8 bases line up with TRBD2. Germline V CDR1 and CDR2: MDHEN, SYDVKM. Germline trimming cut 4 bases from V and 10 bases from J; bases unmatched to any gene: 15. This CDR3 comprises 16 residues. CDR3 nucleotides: TGTGCCAGCAGTTCCCGGGGGGGACTTAGTCTCCAGGAGCAGTTCTTC. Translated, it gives CASSSRGGLSLQEQFF.

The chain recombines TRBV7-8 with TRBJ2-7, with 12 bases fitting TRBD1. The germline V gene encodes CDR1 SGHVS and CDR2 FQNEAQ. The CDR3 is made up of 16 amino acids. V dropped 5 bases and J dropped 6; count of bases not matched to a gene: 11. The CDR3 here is CASSPGPGQGASEQYF. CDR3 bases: TGTGCCAGCAGCCCAGGACCGGGACAGGGGGCCTCCGAGCAGTACTTC.

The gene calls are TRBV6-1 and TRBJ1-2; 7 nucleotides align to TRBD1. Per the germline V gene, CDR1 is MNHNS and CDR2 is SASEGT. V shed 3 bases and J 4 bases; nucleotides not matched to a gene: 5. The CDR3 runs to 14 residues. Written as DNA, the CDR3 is TGTGCCAGCAGTGATGGGACAGACCCCTATGGCTACACCTTC. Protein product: CASSDGTDPYGYTF.

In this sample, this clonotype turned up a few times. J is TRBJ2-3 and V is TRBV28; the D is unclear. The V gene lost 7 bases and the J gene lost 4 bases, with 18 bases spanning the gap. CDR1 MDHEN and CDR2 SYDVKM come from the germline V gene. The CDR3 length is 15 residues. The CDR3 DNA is TGTGCCAGCATCTCTAGGGTAGTGTACGCAGATACGCAGTATTTT. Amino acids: CASISRVVYADTQYF.

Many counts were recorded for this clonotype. The CDR3 bases are TGTGCCAGCAGGAGGAGGGAGGGTACTGAAGCTTTCTTT. This translates into CASRRREGTEAFF. V is TRBV2 and J is TRBJ1-1; unclear D gene. This CDR3 has 13 amino acids. The ends were cut back, 6 bases at V and 5 bases at J, with 13 bases in the middle. Per germline, CDR1 SNHLY and CDR2 FYNNEI. Complete variable domain (other parts from reference TRBV2 and TRBJ1-1): EPEVTQTPSHQVTQMGQEVILRCVPISNHLYFYWYRQILGQKVEFLVSFYNNEISEKSEIFDDQFSVERPDGSNFTLKIRSTKLEDSAMYFCASRRREGTEAFFGQGTRLTVV.

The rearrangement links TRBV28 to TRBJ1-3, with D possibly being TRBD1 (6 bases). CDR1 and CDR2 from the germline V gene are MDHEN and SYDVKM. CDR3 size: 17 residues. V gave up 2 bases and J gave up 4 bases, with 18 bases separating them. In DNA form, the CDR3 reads TGTGCCAGCAGTTTACGGAACAGGGAATTAAGGGGAAACACCATATATTTT. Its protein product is CASSLRNRELRGNTIYF.